The clone carrying this T cell receptor beta chain was counted a few times. This record comes from a study of blood T cell repertoires in COVID-19. Profiled with immunoSEQ multiplex PCR; TCRdb holds only in-frame clones, not every one. The repertoire consists of more than 150,000 clones, with around 86% occurring once and the leading ten covering around 7%. What was sequenced was peripheral blood. The clonotype originates from a man aged 35 to 55 with acute or convalescent COVID-19.

The DNA of the CDR3 is TGCAGTGCTAGTGGGCCCGGAGTCGCTTTCTTT. Amino acid sequence: CSASGPGVAFF. The chain uses TRBV20-1 and TRBJ1-1; D gene unclear. The CDR3 covers 11 residues. V gave up 3 bases and J gave up 11 bases, with 13 bases separating them. Germline CDR1 is DFQATT and CDR2 is SNEGSKA (reference sequence).